This T cell receptor (beta chain) came from a study of OX40 agonist ivuxolimab in advanced cancers. Study background: With ivuxolimab, an agonistic anti-OX40 (CD134) antibody, patients were treated.

A note on this clone: Its target is not known.

V was clipped by 4 bases and J by 5 bases, with 17 bases between them. The germline V gene encodes CDR1 MNHEY and CDR2 SMNVEV (reference sequence). The length of the CDR3 is 16 residues. Study conclusions and caveats: At 0.1 to 3.0 mg/kg, clonal expansion of CD4+ and CD8+ blood T cells had occurred by week 6. The authors also found low normalized T-cell clonal expansion in some nonresponders.

Libraries were prepared by immunoSEQ multiplex PCR; TCRdb keeps only in-frame clonotypes and omits some of them. The sample lists roughly 61,000 clones, 70% to 90% occurring once. The sample was CD4+ or CD8+ T cells sorted from blood, taken in a trial of the OX40 agonist ivuxolimab. This receptor was obtained from an adult with an advanced solid tumor such as melanoma, head and neck, liver or kidney cancer. This rearrangement joins TRBV27 to TRBJ2-2; possibly TRBD1 or TRBD2 for D (5 bases each). The DNA for the CDR3 is TGTGCCAGCAGTTCCAGCTGGGGGTCGAGGACCGGGGAGCTGTTTTTT. This gives the protein CASSSSWGSRTGELFF.